This T cell receptor (beta chain) is from a study of T cell changes during pregnancy in multiple sclerosis. Per germline, CDR1 SGHDT and CDR2 YYEEEE. The CDR3 runs 16 residues. V shed 2 bases and J shed 0 bases, with 12 bases lying between them. Assay used: immunoSEQ multiplex PCR; TCRdb lists only in-frame clones, some missing. The sample shows roughly 48,000 clones, just under 95% of them seen only once. The material was CD8+ T cells from peripheral blood mononuclear cells, obtained in the first trimester of pregnancy. This clonotype was obtained from a female donor with multiple sclerosis, enrolled in a pregnancy study. V and J are TRBV5-6 and TRBJ2-4; D is possibly TRBD1 (5 bases). CDR3 coding DNA: TGTGCCAGCAGCTTAGACAGCAGCCTAGCCAAAAACATTCAGTACTTC. Its translation is CASSLDSSLAKNIQYF. The full variable domain, its missing parts supplied by reference TRBV5-6 and TRBJ2-4, is DAGVTQSPTHLIKTRGQQVTLRCSPKSGHDTVSWYQQALGQGPQFIFQYYEEEERQRGNFPDRFSGHQFPNYSSELNVNALLLGDSALYLCASSLDSSLAKNIQYFGAGTRLSVL.